This note documents a single T cell receptor (beta chain) sequence. Its cognate antigen has yet to be identified. Nothing much larger sits one base from this clone, and base qualities are not available. The donors were healthy, HIV-negative adults with no recently reported acute infections or vaccinations. All donors were Caucasian adults living in Nashville, Tennessee, USA. The CD8 memory samples were a combination of magnetically selected CD45RO+ cells and CCR7-negative CD45RA+ effector memory (TemRA) cells. After blood collection by leukapheresis, PBMCs were isolated using Ficoll-Histopaque density gradient centrifugation and then cryopreserved in the vapor phase of liquid nitrogen. Analytical flow cytometry was used to check the purity and quantity of each magnetically sorted T cell population. Genomic DNA was isolated from each sorted fraction and quantified by UV absorbance on a Nanodrop 2000c.

The sample is drawn from a study of shared clonotypes between healthy human individuals (dated by TCRdb to 2018 to 2020). Study-wide context: A couple of women and three men aged 18 to 49 years were included in the cohort. Per donor, three plates each were used for CD4 naive and CD4 memory, two for CD8 naive, and one for CD8 memory. Blood TCR repertoires of several healthy adults were deeply sequenced to estimate repertoire size and the extent of clonotype sharing between individuals. Different laboratories and diverse techniques were used to prepare libraries and sequence TCR repertoires, to increase sequencing depth and limit assay-specific biases. Leukapheresis yielded between about 0.9 and 10 billion PBMCs per donor.

Using the deep immunoSEQ assay, TCR CDR3 regions were amplified from genomic DNA by multiplex PCR. Genomic DNA extracted from each cell subset was distributed evenly over all wells of several immunoSEQ 96-well plates, and each plate served as one replicate. For sorted subsets, approximately 200 ng of genomic DNA, equivalent to 30,000 or so T cell genomes, went into each replicate PCR. The purified libraries were quantified using a Qubit 3.0 fluorometer, sized with a Bioanalyzer 2100, and then quantified again using the KAPA Library Quantification kit. Every immunoSEQ 96-well plate was sequenced on a dedicated single-read 150-cycle Illumina NextSeq 550 flow cell. Regarding the original processing steps: Because only junctional sequences without quality scores were contained in the immunoSEQ output, filtering matching that applied to full-length reads could not be performed. Sequences were annotated with PyIR, a Python wrapper for IgBLAST v1.9, and V/J genes and CDR3 were assigned using IMGT germline references. Reads were filtered out if the reads had weak V/J assignments (E-value above 1e-6), no CDR3, stop codons, out-of-frame junctions, or ambiguous translated residues. A V3J clonotype was defined by an identical inferred V gene, J gene, and CDR3 amino acid sequence. Percentage overlap between repertoires was calculated by dividing the number of shared unique clonotypes by the size of the smaller repertoire. Three approaches were used to assess repertoire richness: RTK rarefaction, the Chao1 estimator, and Recon v2.1 estimates of unobserved clonotypes. For all TCRbeta clonotypes obtained by the gDNA method from a few donors, generation probabilities were computed with OLGA. TCRdb retrieved this table from immuneACCESS and kept in-frame rearrangements only. Not all clones are present; in checked studies, unresolved V genes account for under half, and no reason is known for the remainder. V and J calls and clone size are given by that table; D and trimming were obtained from the DNA. A total of some 120,000 clones appear in this sample, about 71% of them only once. The ten largest clones add up to roughly 24% of the sample.

V is shortened by 0 bases, J by 3 bases, and the region joining them spans 13 bases. The CDR3 holds 15 amino acids from the cysteine to the phenylalanine. The kept DNA is CDR3 alone, 45 bases in frame from the first base. The germline V gene (reference sequence) sets CDR1 to SGHKS and CDR2 to YYEKEE. Findings and caveats that apply to the study as a whole: Sampling was restricted to blood, and TCR repertoires in tissues likely differ from the TCR repertoires found in blood. Incomplete sequencing was indicated by rarefaction of sorted-subset datasets, despite the large sequencing depth. Compared with non-shared clonotypes, the clonotypes found in all four sorted-subset donors had higher generation probabilities. Estimated clonotype richness was generally larger for naive than for memory subsets. Across four donors, about 5.2% of naive CD4, roughly 3.8% of naive CD8, under 2.5% of memory CD4, and about 0.44% of memory CD8 clonotypes were shared. Pairwise subsampling indicated that sequencing depth was expected to affect the degree of clonotype sharing among donors. Because the study included only a small number of donors, the genetic and exposure-history diversity represented was limited.

The material sequenced was memory CD8+ T cells sorted from blood. The cell subset or site label on this specimen signifies: CD45RO+ cells pooled with CCR7-negative TemRA cells. This receptor chain uses TRBV5-5 and TRBJ2-7, with the identity of the D gene unclear. The receptor comes from a woman aged 25 to 45 in good health. CDR3 region: CASSLALVQSYEQYF. The sequence in DNA is TGTGCCAGCAGCTTGGCCCTAGTCCAAAGCTACGAGCAGTACTTC.